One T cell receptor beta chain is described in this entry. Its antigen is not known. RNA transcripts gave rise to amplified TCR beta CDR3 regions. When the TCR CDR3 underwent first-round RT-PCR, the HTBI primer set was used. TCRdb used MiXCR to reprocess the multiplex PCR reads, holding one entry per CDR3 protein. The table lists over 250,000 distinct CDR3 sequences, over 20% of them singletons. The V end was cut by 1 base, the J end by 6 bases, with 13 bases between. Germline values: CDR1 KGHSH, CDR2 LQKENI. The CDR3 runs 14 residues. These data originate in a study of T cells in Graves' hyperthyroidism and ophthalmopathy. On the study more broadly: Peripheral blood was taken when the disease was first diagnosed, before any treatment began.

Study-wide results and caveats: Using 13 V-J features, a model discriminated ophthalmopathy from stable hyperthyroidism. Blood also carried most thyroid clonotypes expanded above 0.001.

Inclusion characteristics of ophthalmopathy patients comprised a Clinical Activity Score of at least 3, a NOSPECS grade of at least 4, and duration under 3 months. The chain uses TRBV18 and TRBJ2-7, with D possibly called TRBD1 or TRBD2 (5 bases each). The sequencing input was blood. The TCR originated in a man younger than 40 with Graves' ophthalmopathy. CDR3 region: CASSPLRDGLEQYF. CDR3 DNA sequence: TGTGCCAGCTCACCACTACGGGACGGACTCGAGCAGTACTTC.